These T cell receptor beta chains were read from a single sample in a study of blood T cell repertoires in COVID-19. Profiling relied on immunoSEQ multiplex PCR, and the TCRdb table lists in-frame clones only, not all of them. Found here are 200,000 to 250,000 clones, almost 90% of them singletons; the top ten hold approximately 1.3%. Sequencing used peripheral blood. All receptors come from an elderly man with acute or convalescent COVID-19. Both conserved end residues are part of each CDR3. D genes are given only for firm matches. Not all rows give a size; the values are once, few, many and, for expanded clones, a class.

NA,TRBJ1-2,TRBD1,TRBV3-1/TRBV3-2,TGTGCCAGCAGCCAAGGACGGGACAGACCCTATGGCTACACCTTC,CASSQGRDRPYGYTF
once,TRBJ2-5,TRBD1,TRBV7-2,TGTGCCAGCAGCGATAGGACAGGGCGCGCGGAAGAGACCCAGTACTTC,CASSDRTGRAEETQYF
NA,TRBJ1-2,TRBD1,TRBV10-3,TGTGCCAACTCAGACAGGGGACAGTGGGATGGCTACACCTTC,CANSDRGQWDGYTF
once,TRBJ2-2,TRBD1,TRBV4-1,TGCGCCAGCAGCCAGACAGGGGAGAACACCGGGGAGCTGTTTTTT,CASSQTGENTGELFF
NA,TRBJ2-5,NA,TRBV10-3,TGTGCCATCAGTGGAGGGCAAGATAACCAAGAGACCCAGTACTTC,CAISGGQDNQETQYF
NA,TRBJ2-4,TRBD1,TRBV24-1,TGTGCCACCAGTGATTCGAGTGGGACAGGCGGTCTAGCCAAAAACATTCAGTACTTC,CATSDSSGTGGLAKNIQYF
few,TRBJ2-2,TRBD1,TRBV19,TGTGCCAGTAGTACCAACAGGGGGACCGGGGAGCTGTTTTTT,CASSTNRGTGELFF
once,TRBJ1-5,TRBD1,TRBV4-1,TGCGCCAGCAGCCAATCTATACAGGGGGGCAATCAGCCCCAGCATTTT,CASSQSIQGGNQPQHF
NA,TRBJ1-4,NA,TRBV13,TGTGCCAGCAGCCGCCAGGGAATCGAAAAACTGTTTTTT,CASSRQGIEKLFF
NA,TRBJ1-3,NA,TRBV3-1/TRBV3-2,TGTGCCAGCAGCCAAGGGGTAGGGGTCACTGGAAACACCATATATTTT,CASSQGVGVTGNTIYF
NA,TRBJ2-4,NA,TRBV7-9,TGTGCCAGCAGCTTAGGGGGCGTTTCAAGCATTCAGTACTTC,CASSLGGVSSIQYF
once,TRBJ2-3,TRBD2,TRBV7-3,TGTGCCAGCAGCTTAATCGGCGGGGGGGCAGGAGATACGCAGTATTTT,CASSLIGGGAGDTQYF
NA,TRBJ1-4,TRBD1,TRBV5-1,TGCGCCAGCAGTAGACAGGGGGCAGATGAAAAACTGTTTTTT,CASSRQGADEKLFF
NA,TRBJ2-1,TRBD2,TRBV11-2,TGTGCCAGCAGTTTAGCGGGAAGCTCCTACAATGAGCAGTTCTTC,CASSLAGSSYNEQFF
NA,TRBJ2-7,NA,TRBV19,TGTGCCAGTAGTATCAGGGACACCACCTCGGGCGAGCAGTACTTC,CASSIRDTTSGEQYF
NA,TRBJ1-6,NA,TRBV19,TGTGCCAGTAGTGGCGGGAATAATTCACCCCTCCACTTT,CASSGGNNSPLHF